This T cell receptor beta chain appears in the sequencing data of a study of blood T cell repertoires in COVID-19. About the research overall: The United States, Italy and Spain provided the acute and convalescent COVID-19 samples. PBMCs, B-cell-depleted T cells, or T cells provided the cDNA or gDNA that made up the material.

As originally analysed: Estimation of nucleated cell counts relied on the amplification of reference gene primers. Profiled with immunoSEQ multiplex PCR; TCRdb holds only in-frame clones, not every one. V, J and clone size reflect that table, while D and trimming were determined from the DNA. The sample consists of fewer than 250,000 clones, under 85% of them appearing once. CDR1 and CDR2 (germline): SGHRS, YFSETQ. This CDR3 contains 17 residues. J lost 0 bases, V lost 4 bases, and 7 bases had no gene match. J is TRBJ2-2 and V is TRBV5-1; 9 nucleotides agree with TRBD1. The receptor was isolated from a human donor in a cohort sampled during active COVID-19. The sequenced sample was peripheral blood. CDR3 region: CASSRTRQGANTGELFF. The DNA for the CDR3 is TGCGCCAGCAGCAGAACAAGACAGGGGGCGAACACCGGGGAGCTGTTTTTT. Variable domain in full (rest from reference TRBV5-1 and TRBJ2-2): KAGVTQTPRYLIKTRGQQVTLSCSPISGHRSVSWYQQTPGQGLQFLFEYFSETQRNKGNFPGRFSGRQFSNSRSEMNVSTLELGDSALYLCASSRTRQGANTGELFFGEGSRLTVL.